This record covers a single T cell receptor (beta chain). In its sample, this clone was seen a few times. Its cognate antigen has yet to be identified. The input lacks base qualities; no much larger clone sits a single base away. Counted from cysteine to phenylalanine, this CDR3 has 18 amino acids. Just CDR3 DNA is preserved here, 54 bases in frame from base 1. For CDR1 and CDR2, the germline V gene lists MDHEN and SYDVKM. For this chain, trimming is 4 bases at the V end and 4 bases at the J end, and the number of junction bases without a gene match is 13. This entry is derived from a study of T cell changes during pregnancy in multiple sclerosis (dated by TCRdb to the late 2010s). Regarding the research as a whole: The study examined how the T cell repertoire changed over the course of pregnancy in women with multiple sclerosis.

Libraries were made using the immunoSEQ multiplex PCR assay. What TCRdb holds here is the immuneACCESS table cut down to in-frame rearrangements. Part of the clones is not present; checked against another copy, under half of the missing clones reflect an unresolved V gene, and the others are unexplained. Recorded for this sample are about 100,000 clones; 92% of them occurred a single time. In total, the top ten clones hold roughly 2% of the sample. This sequence was found in a female donor with multiple sclerosis, enrolled in a pregnancy study. The rearranged segments are TRBV28 and TRBJ2-2, with 9 bases aligning to TRBD1. The sequences come from peripheral blood, collected after pregnancy. CDR3 sequence: CASSSPWGTGLVTGELFF. The DNA sequence is TGTGCCAGCAGTTCCCCCTGGGGGACAGGGCTTGTCACCGGGGAGCTGTTTTTT.